This is a list of T cell receptor beta chains from one sample in a study of blood T cells in healthy people across ages. Via MiXCR, TCRdb re-called the 5' RACE reads, giving one row per CDR3 protein. The sample lists about 1.8 million distinct CDR3 sequences; less than 50% were seen once. Sequencing used blood. These receptors came from a middle-aged woman in good health. Both conserved end residues are part of each CDR3. Fields, in order: clone size, J gene, V gene, D gene, CDR3 protein, CDR3 DNA. A D gene is named only where the DNA matches it firmly. Only part of the rows carry a size: once, few, many, or a class if the clone is expanded.

>few|TRBJ2-1|TRBV5-1|TRBD2
CASSGAGGPVNEQFF
TGCGCCAGCAGCGGAGCGGGGGGGCCGGTGAATGAGCAGTTCTTC
>NA|TRBJ1-5|TRBV4-3|NA
CASSPERSTYQPQHF
TGCGCCAGCAGCCCAGAGAGGTCCACCTATCAGCCCCAGCATTTT
>NA|TRBJ2-7|TRBV7-2|NA
CASSLVKGYEQYF
TGTGCCAGCAGCTTAGTGAAGGGCTACGAGCAGTACTTC
>NA|TRBJ1-1|TRBV9|NA
CASSVDGQRNTEAFF
TGTGCCAGCAGCGTAGATGGACAGAGGAACACTGAAGCTTTCTTT
>NA|TRBJ2-5|TRBV4-3|NA
CASSQDYATGSGRETQYF
TGCGCCAGCAGCCAAGATTATGCTACGGGTAGCGGTCGAGAGACCCAGTACTTC
>NA|TRBJ1-4|TRBV28|NA
CASRLGPYWEKLFF
TGTGCCAGCAGACTCGGGCCCTACTGGGAAAAACTGTTTTTT
>few|TRBJ1-5|TRBV12-3/TRBV12-4|TRBD1
CASRLKGAYQPQHF
TGTGCCAGCCGACTTAAGGGGGCCTATCAGCCCCAGCATTTT
>NA|TRBJ1-1|TRBV15|NA
CATSSAPMGWYTEAFF
TGTGCCACCAGCAGCGCACCCATGGGATGGTACACTGAAGCTTTCTTT
>few|TRBJ2-1|TRBV24-1|NA
CATSEAQVFRHEQFF
TGTGCCACCAGTGAGGCGCAGGTGTTTAGGCATGAGCAGTTCTTC
>many|TRBJ2-5|TRBV7-2|NA
CASSLVPGQQETQYF
TGTGCCAGCAGCTTAGTTCCAGGACAGCAAGAGACCCAGTACTTC
>few|TRBJ2-3|TRBV20-1|TRBD1
CSASGDRDSDTQYF
TGCAGTGCTAGTGGGGACAGGGATTCAGATACGCAGTATTTT
>few|TRBJ2-1|TRBV29-1|NA
CSVGAGLGNEQFF
TGCAGCGTTGGTGCAGGGTTGGGCAATGAGCAGTTCTTC
>NA|TRBJ2-3|TRBV29-1|TRBD2
CSIGLAGGPTDTQYF
TGCAGCATAGGACTAGCGGGGGGACCGACAGATACGCAGTATTTT
>NA|TRBJ2-7|TRBV12-3/TRBV12-4|TRBD2
CASNPSGGLRDEQYF
TGTGCCAGCAACCCTAGCGGGGGGTTGAGGGACGAGCAGTACTTC
>few|TRBJ1-1|TRBV29-1|TRBD1
CSADRENTMNTEAFF
TGCAGCGCTGACAGGGAGAATACCATGAACACTGAAGCTTTCTTT
>NA|TRBJ2-1|TRBV7-8|NA
CASSLVSGETYDEQFF
TGTGCCAGCAGCTTAGTGTCCGGTGAAACCTACGATGAGCAGTTCTTC
>NA|TRBJ2-5|TRBV5-1|NA
CASSLGSSLETQYF
TGCGCCAGCAGCTTGGGTTCCAGTCTAGAGACCCAGTACTTC
>NA|TRBJ2-1|TRBV16|NA
CASSQLGSGEQFF
TGTGCCAGCAGCCAATTGGGATCCGGTGAGCAGTTCTTC
>NA|TRBJ2-3|TRBV6-5|TRBD2
CASNLKRGTLPDTQYF
TGTGCCAGCAACCTAAAGCGGGGGACCCTCCCAGATACGCAGTATTTT
>NA|TRBJ1-1|TRBV6-5|TRBD1
CASSPTGGGTEAFF
TGTGCCAGCAGCCCCACAGGGGGAGGAACTGAAGCTTTCTTT
>NA|TRBJ1-2|TRBV29-1|NA
CSVELDSLAYGYTF
TGCAGCGTTGAGCTTGACAGCTTGGCCTATGGCTACACCTTC
>few|TRBJ2-3|TRBV7-9|NA
CASSSPKQGGTDTQYF
TGTGCCAGCAGCTCCCCAAAACAGGGAGGCACAGATACGCAGTATTTT
>few|TRBJ2-5|TRBV14|TRBD2
CASSQAFGLAGGPWETQYF
TGTGCCAGCAGCCAAGCTTTCGGACTAGCGGGGGGCCCCTGGGAGACCCAGTACTTC